The 25 T cell receptor beta chains in this list originate from one sample, sequenced in a study of blood T cell repertoires in COVID-19. Using immunoSEQ multiplex PCR, the repertoire was profiled, and TCRdb retains in-frame clones only, with some absent. The sample lists about 43,000 clones; about 90% were seen once. The sample comprised peripheral blood. These receptor sequences come from a woman over 75 with active COVID-19.

The chain has TRBV5-6 and TRBJ1-5, with TRBD1 matching 7 bases. V dropped 0 bases and J dropped 2; count of bases not matched to a gene: 2. This CDR3 comprises 15 residues. Per the germline V gene, CDR1 is SGHDT and CDR2 is YYEEEE. The CDR3 sequence: CASSLEGAGNQPQHF. The CDR3 DNA follows: TGTGCCAGCAGCTTGGAGGGGGCTGGCAATCAGCCCCAGCATTTT.

The rearrangement links TRBV30 to TRBJ2-7, with 8 positions matching TRBD1. CDR1 and CDR2 (germline): GTSNPN, SVGIG (reference sequence). The ends lost 4 bases at V and 5 bases at J; junction bases unmatched: 19. The CDR3 runs to 17 residues. The CDR3 region is CAWTRTLSGQGADEQYF. CDR3 in DNA: TGTGCCTGGACCCGGACACTTAGTGGGCAGGGGGCTGACGAGCAGTACTTC.

V gene TRBV29-1 combines with J gene TRBJ2-4; a weak D match, TRBD1 (6 bases). The V and J ends lost 4 bases and 7 bases respectively, with 23 bases between them. This CDR3 is 16 amino acids long. Germline CDR1 and CDR2: SQVTM and ANQGSEA. For the CDR3, the DNA is TGCAGCGTTGGGGGGACCGGGGAGACGACAGGTAACATTCAGTACTTC. Amino acids: CSVGGTGETTGNIQYF.

The chain combines TRBV18 with TRBJ1-4, with no clear D. This CDR3 has 16 amino acids. Germline V gene data show CDR1 as KGHSH and CDR2 as LQKENI. V was clipped by 3 bases and J by 0 bases, with 11 bases between them. CDR3 sequence: CASSPVLGATNEKLFF. The CDR3 coding sequence is TGTGCCAGCTCACCGGTGTTGGGCGCAACTAATGAAAAACTGTTTTTT.

J is TRBJ1-3 and V is TRBV6-5; 10 nucleotides line up with TRBD1. CDR3 length equals 13 residues. Germline loops: CDR1 MNHEY, CDR2 SVGAGI. V lost 8 bases, J lost 3 bases, and 1 base stayed unmatched. CDR3 region: CASRDRGGNTIYF. The CDR3 coding sequence is TGTGCCAGCCGGGACAGGGGTGGAAACACCATATATTTT.

The chain carries TRBV19 and TRBJ2-3; 10 nucleotides match TRBD2. The length of the CDR3 is 16 residues. V lost 2 bases to trimming and J lost 5 bases; unmatched junction nucleotides: 7. Per the germline V gene, CDR1 is LNHDA and CDR2 is SQIVND (reference sequence). DNA of the CDR3: TGTGCCAGTAGTATACGCAGCGGGGGGGCGAAAGATACGCAGTATTTT. Amino acid sequence: CASSIRSGGAKDTQYF.

The V gene is TRBV30, the J gene TRBJ1-4, with D uncertain. V was trimmed by 1 base and J by 8 bases, leaving 8 bases between them. Per germline, CDR1 GTSNPN and CDR2 SVGIG (reference sequence). The CDR3 has 12 amino acids. This chain's CDR3 is CAWSARGEKLFF. DNA for the CDR3: TGTGCCTGGAGTGCGCGGGGAGAAAAACTGTTTTTT.

The chain has TRBV28 and TRBJ2-7, with TRBD2 matching over 14 bases. The J segment lost 0 bases and the V segment lost 3 bases, leaving 7 bases of the junction unmatched. This CDR3 spans 18 amino acids. The germline CDR1 and CDR2 sequences are MDHEN and SYDVKM. CDR3 amino acids: CASSLLTSGGATSYEQYF. In DNA, the CDR3 is TGTGCCAGCAGTTTGTTGACTAGCGGGGGGGCCACCTCCTACGAGCAGTACTTC. The entire variable domain, with the rest obtained from reference TRBV28 and TRBJ2-7, is as follows: DVKVTQSSRYLVKRTGEKVFLECVQDMDHENMFWYRQDPGLGLRLIYFSYDVKMKEKGDIPEGYSVSREKKERFSLILESASTNQTSMYLCASSLLTSGGATSYEQYFGPGTRLTVT.

The V call is TRBV5-1, the J call TRBJ2-7; 7 positions match TRBD2. V shed 1 base and J 6 bases; nucleotides not matched to a gene: 10. There are 15 residues in the CDR3. Germline loops: CDR1 SGHRS, CDR2 YFSETQ. CDR3 in DNA: TGCGCCAGCAGCTTGACCCGGGGAGGGTTGGGCGAGCAGTACTTC. Translated: CASSLTRGGLGEQYF.

This chain links TRBV24-1 with TRBJ2-3, with D possibly TRBD2 on 5 matching bases. CDR3 length: 13 amino acids. The germline CDR1 and CDR2 sequences are KGHDR and SFDVKD. The V gene lost 3 bases and the J gene lost 9 bases, with 12 bases spanning the gap. CDR3 amino acids: CATSDPPTGTQYF. DNA of the CDR3: TGTGCCACCAGTGATCCCCCTACGGGAACGCAGTATTTT.

J is TRBJ1-1 and V is TRBV30, with a possible D match to TRBD1 (5 bases). V was clipped by 5 bases and J by 5 bases, with 18 bases between them. This CDR3 comprises 14 residues. Germline V gene data show CDR1 as GTSNPN and CDR2 as SVGIG (reference sequence). The CDR3 bases are TGTGCCTGGGGGCACCTCAGGGTTGATACTGAAGCTTTCTTT. It is translated as CAWGHLRVDTEAFF.

This rearrangement joins TRBV27 to TRBJ2-7, with D perhaps TRBD1 (5 bases). This CDR3 region has 16 residues. Per the germline V gene, CDR1 is MNHEY and CDR2 is SMNVEV (reference sequence). V was pared by 6 bases and J by 5 bases, with 23 bases between. CDR3 in DNA: TGTGCCAGCAGATCCCGAAGGGGCCAGGTGAGCCACGAGCAGTACTTC. It is translated as CASRSRRGQVSHEQYF.

The gene calls are TRBV2 and TRBJ1-2; 8 bases are a match to TRBD1. The V segment lost 5 bases and the J segment 1 base; nucleotides outside the gene matches: 9. Germline CDR1 SNHLY, CDR2 FYNNEI. This CDR3 spans 16 amino acids. In DNA, the CDR3 is TGTGCCAGCAGTTCGACAGGGGAGGCCCTTAACTATGGCTACACCTTC. The encoded protein is CASSSTGEALNYGYTF.

The chain uses TRBV2 and TRBJ2-2, with 10 bases aligning to TRBD1. The CDR3 runs to 16 residues. CDR1 and CDR2 from the germline V gene are SNHLY and FYNNEI. Trimming at V came to 6 bases and at J to 1 base, leaving 5 bases not matched to a gene. CDR3 nucleotide sequence: TGTGCCAGCAGCGGACAGGGGGGCAAGAACACCGGGGAGCTGTTTTTT. Encoded protein: CASSGQGGKNTGELFF.

The chain is built from TRBV18 and TRBJ2-3; 7 nucleotides line up with TRBD1. V lost 5 bases to trimming and J lost 6 bases; unmatched junction nucleotides: 11. This CDR3 region has 15 residues. Germline CDR1 is KGHSH and CDR2 is LQKENI. The CDR3 DNA reads as TGTGCCAGCTCAGGACAGGACGGCTCTTTGGATACGCAGTATTTT. Translated: CASSGQDGSLDTQYF.

This clone was seen more than once but under ten times. The J gene is TRBJ1-5, the V gene TRBV7-8, with 7 positions matching TRBD1. This CDR3 has 14 residues. V lost 4 bases and J lost 4; bases outside the gene matches: 4. CDR1 is SGHVS and CDR2 is FQNEAQ in the germline V gene. In DNA, the CDR3 is TGTGCCAGCAGCTACGACAGGGTAAATCAGCCCCAGCATTTT. Its protein product is CASSYDRVNQPQHF.

V gene TRBV6-2 or TRBV6-3 combines with J gene TRBJ2-5; 9 nucleotides match TRBD1. CDR1 and CDR2 (germline): MNHEY, SVGEGT. J lost 4 bases, V lost 6 bases, and 6 bases had no gene match. The CDR3 has 14 amino acids. CDR3 in amino acids: CASSWDRVSETQYF. For the CDR3, the DNA is TGTGCCAGCAGCTGGGACAGGGTGTCAGAGACCCAGTACTTC.

This chain connects TRBV10-3 to TRBJ2-7, with TRBD1 matching over 7 bases. The CDR3 covers 14 residues. Germline V gives CDR1 ENHRY, CDR2 SYGVKD. The junction had 3 bases not matched to a gene; V was cut back by 4 bases and J by 0 bases. CDR3 sequence (DNA): TGTGCCATCAGTGGACAGGGCCACTCCTACGAGCAGTACTTC. It translates to CAISGQGHSYEQYF.

This clone was seen just once. The J gene is TRBJ1-6, the V gene TRBV16; D call uncertain. This CDR3 region has 13 residues. Germline CDR1 reads KGHSY; CDR2 reads FQNENV. The germline V and J ends were trimmed by 0 bases and 7 bases, with 4 bases remaining between them. The CDR3: CASSQSLNSPLHF. The CDR3 DNA follows: TGTGCCAGCAGCCAATCTCTAAATTCACCCCTCCACTTT.

The gene calls are TRBV7-9 and TRBJ2-3, with D maybe TRBD2 (5 bases). The CDR3 covers 14 residues. The germline V and J ends were trimmed by 3 bases and 2 bases, with 9 bases remaining between them. CDR1 SEHNR and CDR2 FQNEAQ come from the germline V gene (reference sequence). Here the CDR3 reads CASSFDYTTDTQYF. The CDR3, as DNA: TGTGCCAGCAGCTTCGACTATACCACAGATACGCAGTATTTT.

V usage is TRBV19 and J usage is TRBJ1-6; weak D call: TRBD1 (6 bases). V gave up 5 bases and J gave up 9 bases, with 17 bases separating them. The CDR3 consists of 15 residues. The germline gives CDR1 LNHDA, CDR2 SQIVND (reference sequence). The DNA of the CDR3 is TGTGCCAGTAGTCCCCGGGACATGCGACGTTCACCCCTCCACTTT. As protein: CASSPRDMRRSPLHF. Full variable domain (missing parts from reference TRBV19 and TRBJ1-6): DGGITQSPKYLFRKEGQNVTLSCEQNLNHDAMYWYRQDPGQGLRLIYYSQIVNDFQKGDIAEGYSVSREKKESFPLTVTSAQKNPTAFYLCASSPRDMRRSPLHFGNGTRLTVT.

The chain joins TRBV3-1 (or the pseudogene TRBV3-2) to TRBJ1-1, with 7 bases matching TRBD1. V lost 1 base and J lost 7; bases outside the gene matches: 12. CDR1 is LGHDT and CDR2 is YNNKEL in the germline V gene (reference sequence). CDR3 length: 16 residues. This CDR3 reads CASSQGSSGGINEAFF. DNA of the CDR3: TGTGCCAGCAGCCAAGGAAGTTCAGGGGGTATAAATGAAGCTTTCTTT.

The gene calls are TRBV2 and TRBJ2-2; a weak D match, TRBD1 (5 bases). The CDR3 contains 13 residues. The V gene's germline CDR1 is SNHLY and CDR2 FYNNEI. V dropped 8 bases and J dropped 2 bases, with 9 bases sitting between them. The CDR3 here is CASVRDNTGELFF. CDR3 sequence (DNA): TGTGCCAGCGTCAGGGATAACACCGGGGAGCTGTTTTTT.

J is TRBJ2-7 and V is TRBV2; 10 bases fit TRBD2. Trimming cost V 5 bases and J 6 bases; bases outside gene matches: 10. This CDR3 is 15 amino acids long. CDR1 is SNHLY, CDR2 FYNNEI, per germline. The CDR3 DNA follows: TGTGCCAGCAGTCTACTAGCGGGGACAGCTGGCGAGCAGTACTTC. Translating it yields CASSLLAGTAGEQYF.

The CDR3 region is CASSSSGDLDNSPLHF. In DNA, the CDR3 is TGTGCCAGCAGCTCTAGCGGGGATTTGGATAATTCACCCCTCCACTTT. This sequence joins TRBV7-6 and TRBJ1-6; D not resolved. The CDR3 is 16 amino acids. Trimming removed 4 bases from V and 5 bases from J, with 15 bases in between. Germline V gene sequence: CDR1 SGHVS, CDR2 FNYEAQ.